Following are 30 T cell receptor beta chains from one sample sequenced in a study of shared clonotypes between healthy human individuals (dated by TCRdb to about 2020). The library was built by means of the immunoSEQ multiplex PCR assay. In TCRdb, the immuneACCESS table is reduced to in-frame sequences with V and J assigned. These tables do not hold every clone; where another copy was compared, an unresolved V gene accounts for under half, and the others remain unexplained. This sample is represented by more than 850,000 clones; approximately 80% of them were singletons. More than 0.5% of the sample rests with the top ten. The specimen was memory CD4+ T cells from PBMCs. The cell subset or site label, as the study defines it: CD45RA-negative fraction. These receptor sequences come from a man aged 18 to 30 in good health. Some clones in this sample may be carry-over from other donors' samples.

This chain connects TRBV11-1 to TRBJ2-7; D may be TRBD1 (6 bases). This CDR3 region has 14 residues. Trimming cost V 4 bases and J 5 bases, with 15 bases left between them. Germline V gene lookup returns CDR1 SGHAT and CDR2 FQDESV (reference sequence). The CDR3 nucleotides are TGTGCCAGCAGCTGGGGGCGCGGGTTGAACGAGCAGTACTTC. It yields the protein CASSWGRGLNEQYF.

Only one count was recorded for this clone. This chain connects TRBV7-8 to TRBJ1-5; D is undetermined. Germline V CDR1 and CDR2: SGHVS, FQNEAQ. The length of the CDR3 is 16 residues. Deletions cut 7 bases from V and 6 bases from J, with 22 bases between. The DNA of the CDR3 is TGTGCCAGCATTACCGTCAGATCTCAATGGCTTCAGCCCCAGCATTTT. It encodes CASITVRSQWLQPQHF.

The CDR3 reads CASSLSTGPDTQYF. In nucleotides, the CDR3 is TGTGCCAGCAGCTTATCCACGGGGCCGGATACGCAGTATTTT. V usage is TRBV7-2 and J usage is TRBJ2-3, with D perhaps given as TRBD1 or TRBD2 (5 bases each). Germline V gene data show CDR1 as SGHTA and CDR2 as FQGNSA. The CDR3 extends over 14 amino acids. V lost 2 bases and J 6 bases, leaving 12 bases between the germline ends. Filled out from reference TRBV7-2 and TRBJ2-3, the complete variable domain reads GAGVSQSPSNKVTEKGKDVELRCDPISGHTALYWYRQSLGQGLEFLIYFQGNSAPDKSGLPSDRFSAERTGGSVSTLTIQRTQQEDSAVYLCASSLSTGPDTQYFGPGTRLTVL.

The chain has TRBV28 and TRBJ1-1, with D perhaps matching TRBD1 (6 bases). The CDR3 loop spans 13 amino acids. Trimming removed 8 bases from V and 8 bases from J, with 18 bases in between. Germline V CDR1 and CDR2: MDHEN, SYDVKM. CDR3 nucleotides: TGTGCCAGCGGGCGGGCAGGGGTTCTAGAAGCTTTCTTT. This translates into CASGRAGVLEAFF.

J is TRBJ2-7 and V is TRBV27, with no clear D. The V end was cut by 7 bases, the J end by 5 bases, with 12 bases between. The germline CDR1 and CDR2 sequences are MNHEY and SMNVEV (reference sequence). This CDR3 has 12 residues. This CDR3 reads CASNPVSHEQYF. The CDR3 bases are TGTGCCAGCAACCCGGTCAGCCACGAGCAGTACTTC.

The chain combines TRBV19 with TRBJ2-5, with unresolved D. V was clipped by 5 bases and J by 3 bases, with 16 bases between them. The CDR3 spans 15 residues. Germline V gene data show CDR1 as LNHDA and CDR2 as SQIVND (reference sequence). Here the CDR3 DNA reads TGTGCCAGTAGTTCGCTCACCGAGGATAAAGAGACCCAGTACTTC. It yields the protein CASSSLTEDKETQYF.

This sequence joins TRBV18 and TRBJ1-1; D remains unclear. Trimming cost V 6 bases and J 5 bases, with 10 bases left between them. There are 12 residues in the CDR3. Germline CDR1 reads KGHSH; CDR2 reads LQKENI. The CDR3: CASSDRVTEAFF. The DNA of the CDR3 is TGTGCCAGCTCCGACCGGGTGACTGAAGCTTTCTTT.

This clone was seen ten or more times. Other DNA sequences in this sample translate to the same CDR3. The chain is built from TRBV7-2 and TRBJ2-5; the D gene is possibly TRBD1 (5 bases). Per the germline V gene, CDR1 is SGHTA and CDR2 is FQGNSA. With 5 bases removed from V and 3 bases from J, the gap between germline ends came to 13 bases. CDR3 length: 14 amino acids. The CDR3 sequence: CASSPQGVEETQYF. DNA for the CDR3: TGTGCCAGCAGCCCCCAGGGCGTAGAAGAGACCCAGTACTTC.

The rearrangement links TRBV30 to TRBJ2-5, with D hard to call. The J call may be wrong; the DNA end is better matched by TRBJ2-7. Per the germline V gene, CDR1 is GTSNPN and CDR2 is SVGIG (reference sequence). The CDR3 contains 12 residues. In DNA form, the CDR3 reads TGTGCCTGGAGTGTTATGCGCTACGAGCAGTACTTC. It yields the protein CAWSVMRYEQYF.

The chain is built from TRBV12-1 and TRBJ1-5. TRBV12-1 is deemed a pseudogene. CDR3 length: 17 residues. CDR3 nucleotide sequence: TGTGCCAACCCGCGCGGGGGCAGGGGCCTATGGGGTCAGCCCCAGCATTTT. Translation gives CANPRGGRGLWGQPQHF.

This rearrangement joins TRBV28 to TRBJ1-2; no clear D gene. Germline V CDR1 and CDR2: MDHEN, SYDVKM. The CDR3 spans 13 residues. Between the trimmed V and J ends, which lost 7 bases and 8 bases, there was a span of 17 bases. This CDR3 reads CASTSPEGWGYTF. CDR3 in DNA: TGTGCCAGCACCTCCCCCGAGGGCTGGGGCTACACCTTC.

This clone was detected ten times or more. This chain connects TRBV21-1 to TRBJ2-3; the table's D gene call, TRBD2, was not cross checked with the DNA. TRBV21-1 constitutes a pseudogene. The CDR3 contains 16 residues. The CDR3 sequence is CASSKVERRSTDTQYF. DNA of the CDR3: TGTGCCAGCAGCAAAGTGGAGAGGCGAAGCACAGATACGCAGTATTTT.

The rearrangement joins TRBV7-8 to TRBJ2-5, with TRBD1 identical over 8 bases. The junction had 11 bases not matched to a gene; V was cut back by 0 bases and J by 5 bases. Germline CDR1 is SGHVS and CDR2 is FQNEAQ. The CDR3 sequence is 17 residues long. CDR3 residues: CASSLAGAGGLVETQYF. The CDR3 DNA reads as TGTGCCAGCAGCTTAGCGGGGGCAGGGGGCTTAGTGGAGACCCAGTACTTC.

This clone was counted ten times or more. This chain connects TRBV29-1 to TRBJ1-1; no reliable D call. Germline CDR1 and CDR2: SQVTM and ANQGSEA. The V end lost 7 bases, the J end lost 3 bases, and 9 bases lay between the germline ends. The CDR3 is 11 amino acids. The CDR3 DNA follows: TGCAGCGGAACAGTAGACACTGAAGCTTTCTTT. Translating it yields CSGTVDTEAFF. Full variable domain (remainder filled in from reference TRBV29-1 and TRBJ1-1): SAVISQKPSRDICQRGTSLTIQCQVDSQVTMMFWYRQQPGQSLTLIATANQGSEATYESGFVIDKFPISRPNLTFSTLTVSNMSPEDSSIYLCSGTVDTEAFFGQGTRLTVV.

The chain couples TRBV7-2 to TRBJ2-2, with D uncertain. The CDR3 loop spans 15 amino acids. V gave up 4 bases and J gave up 1 base, with 10 bases separating them. Germline V lookup: CDR1 SGHTA, CDR2 FQGNSA. The CDR3: CASSSRPGNTGELFF. The CDR3 coding sequence is TGTGCCAGCAGCTCCAGGCCAGGGAACACCGGGGAGCTGTTTTTT.

V and J are TRBV9 and TRBJ2-7; D might be TRBD1 (6 bases). V dropped 3 bases and J dropped 6 bases, with 13 bases sitting between them. CDR3 length: 13 amino acids. Germline values: CDR1 SGDLS, CDR2 YYNGEE. The CDR3 DNA follows: TGTGCCAGCAGCGGGTCCTCCAGGGGCGAGCAGTACTTC. Translating gives CASSGSSRGEQYF.

V usage is TRBV7-8 and J usage is TRBJ2-3; D gene unclear. The CDR3 covers 19 residues. The germline V gene encodes CDR1 SGHVS and CDR2 FQNEAQ. The V gene lost 1 base and the J gene lost 6 bases, with 26 bases spanning the gap. The CDR3 spells CASSLEWTPQRPPGDTQYF. The CDR3 DNA is TGTGCCAGCAGCTTAGAATGGACCCCACAGAGGCCACCGGGTGATACGCAGTATTTT. The complete variable domain, with remaining parts taken from reference TRBV7-8 and TRBJ2-3, reads GAGVSQSPRYKVAKRGQDVALRCDPISGHVSLFWYQQALGQGPEFLTYFQNEAQLDKSGLPSDRFFAERPEGSVSTLKIQRTQQEDSAVYLCASSLEWTPQRPPGDTQYFGPGTRLTVL.

V gene TRBV7-9 combines with J gene TRBJ1-2, with a possible D match to TRBD1 (6 bases). Germline V lookup: CDR1 SEHNR, CDR2 FQNEAQ (reference sequence). The CDR3 consists of 14 residues. V lost 1 base to trimming and J lost 2 bases, with 8 bases between them. CDR3 amino acids: CASSLGTENYGYTF. In DNA, the CDR3 is TGTGCCAGCAGCTTAGGGACAGAAAACTATGGCTACACCTTC.

J is TRBJ2-5 and V is TRBV7-3; the match to TRBD1 covers 11 bases. The CDR3 runs 14 residues. The V segment lost 5 bases and the J segment 12 bases; nucleotides outside the gene matches: 11. Germline V gene sequence: CDR1 SGHTA, CDR2 FQGTGA. The CDR3 bases are TGTGCCAGCAGCGCAAAGGGGACAGGGGGTCCAGAGTACTTC. Encoded protein: CASSAKGTGGPEYF.

This sequence joins TRBV7-2 and TRBJ2-7; D not resolved. Trimming shortened V by 3 bases and J by 0 bases, and 6 bases separated the two germline ends. Looked up from germline, CDR1 is SGHTA and CDR2 is FQGNSA. The CDR3 is made up of 13 amino acids. CDR3 nucleotides: TGTGCCAGCAGCTTGTTCAGCTCCTACGAGCAGTACTTC. This sequence encodes CASSLFSSYEQYF.

The J gene is TRBJ2-7, the V gene TRBV4-2; TRBD2 agrees at 9 bases. This CDR3 contains 16 residues. J gave up 3 bases and V 4 bases, and 10 bases lay outside the gene matches. Germline V gene sequence: CDR1 LGHNA, CDR2 YNFKEQ. CDR3 bases: TGTGCCAGCAGCCGAGATGGCGGGAGGGGTGGCTACGAGCAGTACTTC. Protein: CASSRDGGRGGYEQYF.

The chain carries TRBV11-2 and TRBJ2-5; 9 bases are shared with TRBD1. V shed 8 bases and J 5 bases; nucleotides not matched to a gene: 12. The CDR3 runs to 15 residues. Germline V gene sequence: CDR1 SGHAT, CDR2 FQNNGV. The CDR3 DNA follows: TGTGCCAGCGCCTCACCACAGGGGGCGGTGGAGACCCAGTACTTC. It is translated as CASASPQGAVETQYF.

The rearrangement joins TRBV7-3 to TRBJ2-7; 14 nucleotides align to TRBD2. V lost 3 bases to trimming and J lost 7 bases; unmatched junction nucleotides: 5. This CDR3 spans 15 amino acids. CDR1 is SGHTA, CDR2 FQGTGA, per germline. CDR3 sequence reads: CASSLGTSGSREQYF. As DNA, the CDR3 is TGTGCCAGCAGCTTGGGGACTAGCGGGAGTCGAGAGCAGTACTTC.

The chain recombines TRBV6-6 with TRBJ1-6; unclear D gene. The V end was cut by 5 bases, the J end by 5 bases, with 16 bases between. Germline CDR1 is MNHNY and CDR2 is SVGAGI (reference sequence). CDR3 length equals 16 residues. CDR3 in DNA: TGTGCCAGCAGTACCCCCCGGGGAGGGAATAATTCACCCCTCCACTTT. Translated, it gives CASSTPRGGNNSPLHF.

Remarks on this clone: Within the sample, other DNA sequences also encode this same CDR3. The V gene is TRBV18, the J gene TRBJ1-2; 8 bases fit TRBD1. This CDR3 is built from 13 residues. V was pared by 3 bases and J by 4 bases, with 1 base of the junction left unmatched. In germline, CDR1 is KGHSH, CDR2 LQKENI. CDR3 in amino acids: CASSPGTGYGYTF. DNA of the CDR3: TGTGCCAGCTCACCTGGGACAGGCTATGGCTACACCTTC.

The rearrangement joins TRBV19 to TRBJ1-3, with D tentatively TRBD1 (5 bases). V was pared by 5 bases and J by 16 bases, with 24 bases between. The CDR3 consists of 14 residues. Germline loops: CDR1 LNHDA, CDR2 SQIVND (reference sequence). The CDR3 region is CASSPRTVGRPGYF. The DNA for the CDR3 is TGTGCCAGTAGTCCGCGAACCGTGGGACGGCCGGGGTATTTT.

V gene TRBV5-8 combines with J gene TRBJ1-4; D gene unclear. Germline values: CDR1 SGHTS, CDR2 YDEGEE. This CDR3 has 12 residues. The V end lost 0 bases, the J end lost 7 bases, and 4 bases lay between the germline ends. The chain's CDR3 is CASSLDAEKLFF. CDR3 DNA sequence: TGTGCCAGCAGCTTGGATGCTGAAAAACTGTTTTTT.

This clone was observed a single time. Other nucleotide sequences from this sample produce the same CDR3. The V gene is TRBV7-3, the J gene TRBJ2-7; D is unclear. The CDR3 contains 13 residues. V lost 5 bases and J 0 bases, leaving 8 bases between the germline ends. Germline assignment: CDR1 SGHTA and CDR2 FQGTGA. CDR3 nucleotide sequence: TGTGCCAGCAGCCCCCCGAGCTCCTACGAGCAGTACTTC. Translation: CASSPPSSYEQYF.

This clone showed up just a few times. The V gene is TRBV2, the J gene TRBJ2-7; 11 bases agree with TRBD1. Germline CDR1 and CDR2: SNHLY and FYNNEI. The CDR3 length is 13 residues. V was pared by 6 bases and J by 3 bases, with 1 base of the junction left unmatched. DNA for the CDR3: TGTGCCAGCAGGGACAGGGGGCTCTACGAGCAGTACTTC. It codes for CASRDRGLYEQYF.

Concerning this clone itself: The germline gene is not matched at one end of the junction; a read error may be the cause. The V call is TRBV5-1, the J call TRBJ2-3; D not certain. This CDR3 comprises 12 residues. Germline V lookup: CDR1 SGHRS, CDR2 YFSETQ. In DNA form, the CDR3 reads TGCGCCAGCAACTTGGAGACAGATACGCAGTATTTT. This translates into CASNLETDTQYF.